This passage covers 9 T cell receptor beta chains from one sample sequenced in a study of blood T cell repertoires in COVID-19. Assay used: immunoSEQ multiplex PCR; TCRdb lists only in-frame clones, some missing. The table has under 150,000 clones, about 85% seen once. The sample comprised peripheral blood. The receptors originated from a man in his forties or fifties with active or convalescent COVID-19.

This chain links TRBV3-1 (or the pseudogene TRBV3-2) with TRBJ2-2; 10 bases fit TRBD1. The CDR3 totals 16 residues. The ends lost 4 bases at V and 4 bases at J; junction bases unmatched: 6. The germline gives CDR1 LGHDT, CDR2 YNNKEL (reference sequence). CDR3 protein: CASSPEGTGVTGELFF. CDR3 nucleotides: TGTGCCAGCAGCCCGGAGGGGACAGGGGTCACCGGGGAGCTGTTTTTT.

The CDR3 reads CASKVTGGNSPLHF. The DNA for the CDR3 is TGTGCCAGTAAGGTGACAGGGGGGAACTCACCCCTCCACTTT. The chain couples TRBV19 to TRBJ1-6, with 9 bases aligning to TRBD1. Germline CDR1 is LNHDA and CDR2 is SQIVND (reference sequence). This CDR3 is built from 14 residues. V shed 7 bases, J shed 10 bases, and the junction held 8 bases outside the gene matches.

The V gene is TRBV11-2, the J gene TRBJ1-4; D perhaps matches TRBD1 (6 bases). V dropped 5 bases and J dropped 5 bases, with 12 bases sitting between them. Germline V gives CDR1 SGHAT, CDR2 FQNNGV. CDR3 size: 14 residues. CDR3 DNA sequence: TGTGCCAGCAGCGGAGACAGGAGGAATGAAAAACTGTTTTTT. As protein: CASSGDRRNEKLFF.

The V call is TRBV28, the J call TRBJ2-2, with D perhaps matching TRBD1 (6 bases). Germline-derived CDR1 and CDR2 are MDHEN and SYDVKM. Deletions cut 5 bases from V and 6 bases from J, with 10 bases between. The CDR3 has 13 residues. The CDR3 protein is CASSQTGSGELFF. CDR3 DNA sequence: TGTGCCAGCAGTCAAACAGGGTCCGGGGAGCTGTTTTTT.

The rearrangement uses TRBV6-5 and TRBJ2-5; tentative D call: TRBD1 (6 bases). V lost 2 bases and J 9 bases, leaving 19 bases between the germline ends. The CDR3 length is 15 residues. CDR1 MNHEY and CDR2 SVGAGI come from the germline V gene. CDR3: CASSYTGTPSRAQYF. The DNA of the CDR3 is TGTGCCAGCAGTTACACCGGGACACCTTCCCGGGCCCAGTACTTC.

The chain carries TRBV9 and TRBJ2-5, with 7 bases that match TRBD2. This CDR3 has 14 residues. The germline V gene has CDR1 SGDLS and CDR2 YYNGEE. Trimming cost V 0 bases and J 5 bases; bases outside gene matches: 4. The CDR3 region is CASSVVGSGETQYF. The CDR3 nucleotides are TGTGCCAGCAGCGTAGTAGGTAGCGGGGAGACCCAGTACTTC.

This clone was seen more than once but under ten times. This rearrangement joins TRBV19 to TRBJ2-2, with D perhaps TRBD1 (6 bases). The CDR3 consists of 17 residues. V was shortened by 3 bases and J by 6 bases, with 20 bases between the two germline ends. Per the germline V gene, CDR1 is LNHDA and CDR2 is SQIVND (reference sequence). The CDR3 here is CASSMNVNQGPAGELFF. For the CDR3, the DNA is TGTGCCAGTAGTATGAATGTGAACCAGGGGCCAGCCGGGGAGCTGTTTTTT.

V and J are TRBV7-3 and TRBJ1-1; a possible D gene is TRBD1 (5 bases). CDR1 is SGHTA and CDR2 is FQGTGA in the germline V gene. CDR3 length equals 13 residues. V dropped 4 bases and J dropped 3 bases, with 9 bases sitting between them. In DNA form, the CDR3 reads TGTGCCAGCAGCTCTCTAGGGGACACTGAAGCTTTCTTT. Its translation: CASSSLGDTEAFF. Using reference TRBV7-3 and TRBJ1-1 for the parts outside the CDR3, the full variable domain is GAGVSQTPSNKVTEKGKYVELRCDPISGHTALYWYRQSLGQGPEFLIYFQGTGAADDSGLPNDRFFAVRPEGSVSTLKIQRTERGDSAVYLCASSSLGDTEAFFGQGTRLTVV.

This clone was found a few times. This rearrangement joins TRBV5-1 to TRBJ2-5; 13 bases match TRBD2. Germline lookup yields CDR1 SGHRS and CDR2 YFSETQ. The CDR3 consists of 15 residues. Losses at the gene ends were 0 bases for V and 4 bases for J; bases not matched to a gene: 0. The CDR3 sequence: CASSLGTSGGETQYF. The CDR3 DNA sequence: TGCGCCAGCAGCTTGGGGACTAGCGGGGGAGAGACCCAGTACTTC.